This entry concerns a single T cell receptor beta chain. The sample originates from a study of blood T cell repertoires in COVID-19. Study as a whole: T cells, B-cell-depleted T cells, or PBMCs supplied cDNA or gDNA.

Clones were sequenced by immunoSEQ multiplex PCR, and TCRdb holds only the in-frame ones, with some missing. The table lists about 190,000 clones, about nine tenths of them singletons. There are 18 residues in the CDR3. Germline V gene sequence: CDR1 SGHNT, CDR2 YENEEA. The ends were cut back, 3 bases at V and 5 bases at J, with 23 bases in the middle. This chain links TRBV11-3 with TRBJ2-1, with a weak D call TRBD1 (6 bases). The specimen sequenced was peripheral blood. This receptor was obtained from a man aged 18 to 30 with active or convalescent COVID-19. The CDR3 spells CASSLYGPDRLIDNEQFF. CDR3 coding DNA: TGTGCCAGCAGCTTGTATGGGCCGGACAGACTGATCGACAATGAGCAGTTCTTC.